These 21 T cell receptor beta chains came from one sample sequenced in a study of shared clonotypes between healthy human individuals. Repertoires were generated with immunoSEQ multiplex PCR, while TCRdb's copy carries only in-frame clones and drops some. The sample includes 740,000 or so clones, around three quarters seen only once; the top ten take around 1.8%. The specimen sequenced was memory CD4+ T cells sorted from blood. The subset: CD45RA-negative fraction. The receptors come from a woman aged 30 to 39 in good health.

The CDR3 is CASSSQGANGYTF. The CDR3 nucleotides are TGTGCCAGCAGCTCTCAGGGGGCGAACGGCTACACCTTC. This chain connects TRBV7-2 to TRBJ1-2; TRBD1 agrees at 8 bases. CDR1 is SGHTA, CDR2 FQGNSA, per germline. The CDR3 has 13 residues. Germline trimming cut 4 bases from V and 8 bases from J; bases unmatched to any gene: 6.

The V gene is TRBV7-3, the J gene TRBJ2-5, with D possibly TRBD2 on 7 matching bases. The CDR3 spans 16 residues. Trimming took off 5 bases at V and 4 bases at J, with 20 bases between the two ends. Germline assignment: CDR1 SGHTA and CDR2 FQGTGA. For the CDR3, the DNA is TGTGCCAGCAGCCGATCGAACCGGGGAGGGGGAGAGACCCAGTACTTC. This encodes CASSRSNRGGGETQYF.

This rearrangement joins TRBV19 to TRBJ2-1; a possible D gene is TRBD2 (6 bases). This CDR3 spans 20 amino acids. Trimming cost V 5 bases and J 2 bases, with 28 bases left between them. Germline-derived CDR1 and CDR2 are LNHDA and SQIVND (reference sequence). The CDR3 DNA sequence: TGTGCCAGTAGTCTGATTACCGGGACTCCCAAAGTGAAGCCCTACAATGAGCAGTTCTTC. Its translation is CASSLITGTPKVKPYNEQFF.

The chain links TRBV5-1 to TRBJ2-2; D not resolved. The V end was cut by 2 bases, the J end by 3 bases, with 8 bases between. The germline V gene has CDR1 SGHRS and CDR2 YFSETQ. The CDR3 loop spans 14 amino acids. CDR3 DNA sequence: TGCGCCAGCAGCTTTCCGGCTGACACCGGGGAGCTGTTTTTT. This sequence encodes CASSFPADTGELFF.

Only a few counts were recorded for this clone. This chain uses TRBV6-6 with TRBJ2-7, with D perhaps TRBD2 (5 bases). The CDR3 extends over 11 amino acids. Trimming shortened V by 5 bases and J by 3 bases, and 5 bases separated the two germline ends. In germline, CDR1 is MNHNY, CDR2 SVGAGI (reference sequence). CDR3 sequence reads: CASSRGYEQYF. CDR3 DNA: TGTGCCAGCAGTCGGGGCTACGAGCAGTACTTC.

The chain employs TRBV5-8 and TRBJ2-2; 7 bases are shared with TRBD2. This CDR3 is 17 amino acids long. The ends lost 4 bases at V and 0 bases at J; junction bases unmatched: 9. Germline values: CDR1 SGHTS, CDR2 YDEGEE. The CDR3 spells CASSRPGGGPNTGELFF. The CDR3 DNA reads as TGTGCCAGCAGCCGACCGGGGGGTGGGCCGAACACCGGGGAGCTGTTTTTT.

The V call is TRBV4-2, the J call TRBJ2-1; D perhaps matches TRBD2 (6 bases). This CDR3 is 16 amino acids long. Trimming shortened V by 1 base and J by 7 bases, and 17 bases separated the two germline ends. The V gene's germline CDR1 is LGHNA and CDR2 YNFKEQ. CDR3: CASSQGNRWDSNEQFF. The CDR3 coding sequence is TGTGCCAGCAGCCAAGGTAATCGATGGGACTCTAATGAGCAGTTCTTC.

V is TRBV19 and J is TRBJ2-3; D gene ambiguous. V was trimmed by 6 bases and J by 2 bases, leaving 12 bases between them. Germline CDR1 reads LNHDA; CDR2 reads SQIVND (reference sequence). The CDR3 loop spans 14 amino acids. The CDR3 bases are TGTGCCAGTAGGGTCCAGGTTTCCACAGATACGCAGTATTTT. It codes for CASRVQVSTDTQYF.

The chain recombines TRBV6-1 with TRBJ1-1, with D uncertain. Trimming shortened V by 5 bases and J by 0 bases, and 7 bases separated the two germline ends. CDR1 is MNHNS, CDR2 SASEGT, per germline. The CDR3 is 13 amino acids. The CDR3 sequence is CASSLVLNTEAFF. In DNA form, the CDR3 reads TGTGCCAGCAGTTTGGTCCTGAACACTGAAGCTTTCTTT.

The chain uses TRBV30 and TRBJ1-2; D gene unclear. The CDR3 consists of 13 residues. CDR1 is GTSNPN, CDR2 SVGIG, per germline (reference sequence). Between the trimmed V and J ends, which lost 4 bases and 0 bases, there was a span of 9 bases. CDR3 coding DNA: TGTGCCTGGACCTATAGGGCTAACTATGGCTACACCTTC. Translation: CAWTYRANYGYTF.

The rearrangement uses TRBV5-1 and TRBJ2-1; 12 nucleotides align to TRBD2. Germline V gene lookup returns CDR1 SGHRS and CDR2 YFSETQ. This CDR3 has 18 residues. Trimming removed 2 bases from V and 4 bases from J; junction bases left unmatched: 10. CDR3 bases: TGCGCCAGCAGCTTAGGCGGGGCTAGCGGGAGGGATTACAATGAGCAGTTCTTC. This gives the protein CASSLGGASGRDYNEQFF.

This chain joins TRBV5-1 and TRBJ2-5; 7 bases line up with TRBD2. Looked up from germline, CDR1 is SGHRS and CDR2 is YFSETQ. V gave up 0 bases and J gave up 5 bases; unmatched junction bases: 4. The CDR3 runs to 14 residues. The CDR3 spells CASSLAGGYETQYF. DNA of the CDR3: TGCGCCAGCAGCTTGGCGGGGGGATACGAGACCCAGTACTTC. Drawing the rest from reference TRBV5-1 and TRBJ2-5, the complete variable domain is KAGVTQTPRYLIKTRGQQVTLSCSPISGHRSVSWYQQTPGQGLQFLFEYFSETQRNKGNFPGRFSGRQFSNSRSEMNVSTLELGDSALYLCASSLAGGYETQYFGPGTRLLVL.

V usage is TRBV7-9 and J usage is TRBJ2-7, with D perhaps matching TRBD1 (5 bases). V was cut by 5 bases and J by 3 bases, with 11 bases left in between. The germline gives CDR1 SEHNR, CDR2 FQNEAQ (reference sequence). The CDR3 consists of 13 residues. The CDR3 coding sequence is TGTGCCAGCAGCGCTCAGGGTAACTACGAGCAGTACTTC. It codes for CASSAQGNYEQYF.

This chain links TRBV19 with TRBJ1-1, with 9 bases aligning to TRBD1. Germline loops: CDR1 LNHDA, CDR2 SQIVND (reference sequence). J gave up 6 bases and V 4 bases, and 3 bases lay outside the gene matches. The CDR3 sequence is 13 residues long. The CDR3 loop reads CASSTDRGPEAFF. Written as DNA, the CDR3 is TGTGCCAGTAGTACGGACAGGGGACCTGAAGCTTTCTTT. Based on the CDR3 plus reference TRBV19 and TRBJ1-1, the full variable domain is DGGITQSPKYLFRKEGQNVTLSCEQNLNHDAMYWYRQDPGQGLRLIYYSQIVNDFQKGDIAEGYSVSREKKESFPLTVTSAQKNPTAFYLCASSTDRGPEAFFGQGTRLTVV.

Remarks on this clone: The identical CDR3 is also encoded by other nucleotide sequences in the sample. The genes are TRBV4-1 and TRBJ1-4; 7 bases line up with TRBD1. There are 18 residues in the CDR3. After removal of 4 bases from V and 7 bases from J, the junction contained 18 bases not matched to a gene. Germline CDR1 MGHRA, CDR2 YSYEKL. Here the CDR3 DNA reads TGCGCCAGCAGCCTGATCGGGCTTGAAGGGGGCAGGGGTGAAAAACTGTTTTTT. Translating it yields CASSLIGLEGGRGEKLFF.

About this clone: Within the sample, other DNA sequences also encode this same CDR3. This chain connects TRBV28 to TRBJ1-4; TRBD1 agrees at 8 bases. Germline V gives CDR1 MDHEN, CDR2 SYDVKM. The CDR3 consists of 15 residues. With 5 bases clipped from V and 6 bases from J, the junction kept 8 bases outside the gene matches. CDR3 bases: TGTGCCAGCAGTCGAGCCGGGACAGGTGATGAAAAACTGTTTTTT. Its translation is CASSRAGTGDEKLFF.

This clone was detected once. The rearrangement links TRBV19 to TRBJ2-1; no clear D. V was cut by 2 bases and J by 4 bases, with 6 bases left in between. The CDR3 sequence is 13 residues long. The germline gives CDR1 LNHDA, CDR2 SQIVND (reference sequence). The CDR3 DNA reads TGTGCCAGTAGTATATGGGGATACAATGAGCAGTTCTTC. The encoded protein is CASSIWGYNEQFF.

Here the CDR3 DNA reads TGTGCCAGCAGCACCGGACAGGGGCTCGAGCAGTACTTC. Protein sequence: CASSTGQGLEQYF. J is TRBJ2-7 and V is TRBV7-8, with 9 bases identical to TRBD1. Germline V gene sequence: CDR1 SGHVS, CDR2 FQNEAQ. V dropped 5 bases and J dropped 6; count of bases not matched to a gene: 5. The CDR3 is 13 amino acids.

This rearrangement joins TRBV5-5 to TRBJ2-2, with D unresolved. Looked up from germline, CDR1 is SGHKS and CDR2 is YYEKEE (reference sequence). This CDR3 spans 12 amino acids. The V gene lost 1 base and the J gene lost 6 bases, with 4 bases spanning the gap. The CDR3: CASSLPPGELFF. The CDR3 region has the DNA TGTGCCAGCAGCTTGCCACCCGGGGAGCTGTTTTTT.

This sequence joins TRBV6-1 and TRBJ2-6; D may be TRBD1 (6 bases). Trimming removed 2 bases from V and 1 base from J, with 12 bases in between. The CDR3 loop spans 17 amino acids. Germline values: CDR1 MNHNS, CDR2 SASEGT. Here the CDR3 reads CASSEFGGASGANVLTF. CDR3 bases: TGTGCCAGCAGTGAATTTGGGGGCGCTTCTGGGGCCAACGTCCTGACTTTC.

The rearrangement links TRBV7-2 to TRBJ2-3; tentatively, D is TRBD1 or TRBD2 (5 bases each). V lost 2 bases and J lost 5, with 11 bases in between. The CDR3 is 14 amino acids. The germline V gene encodes CDR1 SGHTA and CDR2 FQGNSA. The CDR3 protein is CASSLWGNRDTQYF. CDR3 DNA: TGTGCCAGCAGCTTATGGGGGAATCGAGATACGCAGTATTTT.